This TCR beta chain emerged from a study of cytomegalovirus exposure and HLA in healthy donors. Study-level points and caveats: 164 TCR beta chains were listed as cytomegalovirus-associated. Reported results showed that the classifier diagnosed cytomegalovirus status with high specificity and sensitivity. Analysis was carried out at a later point, and it linked a missense DCLRE1C variant to TCR beta V- and J-gene trimming.

For this clone: Its target is not known.

PCR primers comprised 60 Vbeta and 13 Jbeta primers. Sequenced by immunoSEQ multiplex PCR; TCRdb stores in-frame clones only, minus some. This table has roughly 160,000 clones, about four fifths appearing once. The CDR3 totals 15 residues. J gave up 4 bases and V 5 bases, and 10 bases lay outside the gene matches. Germline V gives CDR1 SGHNT, CDR2 YYREEE (reference sequence). The clonotype originates from a man aged 50 to 60 in good health and CMV-seropositive. The chain recombines TRBV5-4 with TRBJ1-1, with 8 bases fitting TRBD1. The sample comprised PBMCs. The CDR3 here is CASSLIGQGVTEAFF. CDR3 DNA sequence: TGTGCCAGCAGTTTAATCGGACAGGGAGTCACTGAAGCTTTCTTT.